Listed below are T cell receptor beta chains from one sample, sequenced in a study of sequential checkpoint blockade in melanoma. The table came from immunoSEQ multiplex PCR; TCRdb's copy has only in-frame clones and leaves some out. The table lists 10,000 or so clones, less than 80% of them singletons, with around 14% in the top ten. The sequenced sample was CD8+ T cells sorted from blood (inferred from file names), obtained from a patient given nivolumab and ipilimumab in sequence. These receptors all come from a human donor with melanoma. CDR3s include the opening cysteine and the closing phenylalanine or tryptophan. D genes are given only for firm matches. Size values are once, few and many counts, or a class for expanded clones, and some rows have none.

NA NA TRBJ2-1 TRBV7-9 TGTGCCAGCAGCTTTTTGGCAGACTTTGAGCAGTTCTTC CASSFLADFEQFF
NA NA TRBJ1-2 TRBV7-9 TGTGCCAGCCACTCGGGGAGTGAGAGCTACACCTTC CASHSGSESYTF
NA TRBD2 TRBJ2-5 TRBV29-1 TGCAGCGTCCTAGCGGAGTGGCAGGAGACCCAGTACTTC CSVLAEWQETQYF
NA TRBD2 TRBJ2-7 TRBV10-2 TGCGCCAGCAGTGACGGACTAGCGGGGGTCTACGAGCAGTACTTC CASSDGLAGVYEQYF
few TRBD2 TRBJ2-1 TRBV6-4 TGTGCCAGCAGTGACTCTAGCGGGAGTTACAATGAGCAGTTCTTC CASSDSSGSYNEQFF
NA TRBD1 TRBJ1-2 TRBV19 TGTGCCAGTAGTATATCCGGGACAGGGGGAATTAACTATGGCTACACCTTC CASSISGTGGINYGYTF
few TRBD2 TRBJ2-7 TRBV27 TGTGCCAGCAGTTACACTAGCGGGGACGCCCACGAGCAGTACTTC CASSYTSGDAHEQYF
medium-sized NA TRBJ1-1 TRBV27 TGTGCCAGCAGTTTATCGCAGGGTAACACTGAAGCTTTCTTT CASSLSQGNTEAFF
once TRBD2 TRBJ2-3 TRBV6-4 TGTGCCAGCAGTGACTCTGAAGCGGGGGGCGCAGATACGCAGTATTTT CASSDSEAGGADTQYF
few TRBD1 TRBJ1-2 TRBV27 TGTGCCAGCAGTTTATCGGGACAGCATGGCTACACCTTC CASSLSGQHGYTF
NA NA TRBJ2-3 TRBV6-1 TGTGCCAGCAGTGAATGGATTGGCGGGGGCAACACAGATACGCAGTATTTT CASSEWIGGGNTDTQYF
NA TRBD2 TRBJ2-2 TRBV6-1 TGTGCCAGCAGTGAAGCCGCTAGCGGGGGGGAAAACACCGGGGAGCTGTTTTTT CASSEAASGGENTGELFF
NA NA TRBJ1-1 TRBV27 TGTGCCAGCAGCTTTGCAGGGGTCCGCACTGAAGCTTTCTTT CASSFAGVRTEAFF
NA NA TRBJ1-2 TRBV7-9 TGTGCCAGTTTACCCTGGGACTTAAGGTCTAAGGGGTATGGCTACACCTTC CASLPWDLRSKGYGYTF
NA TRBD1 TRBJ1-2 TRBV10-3 TGTGCCATCAGTGAGAATACAGGGGGCCATGGCTACACCTTC CAISENTGGHGYTF
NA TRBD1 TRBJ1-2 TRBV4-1 TGCGCCAGCAGCCAAGCGTCTACAGGGGACCTTTACCGCCGGATCTATGGCTACACCTTC CASSQASTGDLYRRIYGYTF
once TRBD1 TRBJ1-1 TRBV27 TGTGCCAGCAGGAGACAGACAGGGGGTCTTGAAGCTTTCTTT CASRRQTGGLEAFF